This T cell receptor beta chain was recovered during a study of blood T cell repertoires in COVID-19. Study at large: Italy, Spain and the United States were the sources of the convalescent and acute COVID-19 samples.

Enrolled through a virtual design, the participants were between about 18 and 89 years of age and came from approximately 25 US areas. Resolution of symptoms, clearance, or two negative PCRs was present in recovered Cohort 3 donors. Only in-frame clones appear in the TCRdb table, and some are missing; sequencing was by immunoSEQ multiplex PCR. The sample holds tens of thousands of clones, approximately 90% seen once. The CDR3 runs 14 residues. Per germline, CDR1 SGHRS and CDR2 YFSETQ. V was cut by 5 bases and J by 3 bases, with 11 bases left in between. Sample: PBMCs or T cells enriched from blood (not recorded which). The rearrangement links TRBV5-1 to TRBJ2-2; TRBD1 might be the D (5 bases). This TCR derives from a woman between 45 and 65 years old who had recovered from COVID-19. CDR3 bases: TGCGCCAGCAGGATACAGGAAGACACCGGGGAGCTGTTTTTT. Its protein product is CASRIQEDTGELFF.